The clone carrying this T cell receptor (beta chain) was found many times. Its target is not known. The source of the sample is a study of regulatory T cells in long-lasting Graves disease. Findings of the study overall: Tissue studied was limited to peripheral blood, excluding thyroid tissue.

V was cut by 4 bases and J by 5 bases, with 24 bases left in between. The CDR3 loop spans 18 amino acids. In germline, CDR1 is LGHNT, CDR2 FRNRAP. Sample time point: newly diagnosed GD, antithyroid drugs for less than 3 months. PBMCs provided the RNA from which the TCR library was made. Diagnosing Graves' disease relied on the American Thyroid Association guidelines. The authors built TCR beta libraries using iRepertoire HTBI primers and Arm-PCR of CDR3 regions. TCRdb analysed the multiplex PCR reads with MiXCR anew, one entry per CDR3 protein. Counted here are about 540,000 distinct CDR3 sequences, roughly 13% occurring once; the ten biggest clones make up about 10%. This same sample was also part of a study on T cells in Graves' hyperthyroidism and ophthalmopathy. That work contributes: Clinical symptoms, serum thyroxine, TRAb, thyroid ultrasound and orbital computed tomography established diagnosis. Primed by the HTBI set, a first-round RT-PCR was run on the TCR CDR3.

This sample comprised peripheral blood mononuclear cells (PBMCs), obtained at new diagnosis, from a patient treated with antithyroid drugs. This TCR came from a man younger than 45 with Graves disease. The chain uses TRBV12-5 and TRBJ2-1; tentative D call: TRBD2 (6 bases). The CDR3 region is CASGSPRGNIPQDNEQFF. The CDR3 nucleotides read TGTGCTAGTGGTTCCCCGCGCGGGAATATTCCGCAAGACAATGAGCAGTTCTTC. Based on the CDR3 plus reference TRBV12-5 and TRBJ2-1, the full variable domain is DARVTQTPRHKVTEMGQEVTMRCQPILGHNTVFWYRQTMMQGLELLAYFRNRAPLDDSGMPKDRFSAEMPDATLATLKIQPSEPRDSAVYFCASGSPRGNIPQDNEQFFGPGTRLTVL.